The 26 T cell receptor beta chains below come from one sample, sequenced in a study of a mutant IDH1 vaccine in newly diagnosed glioma. Time point defined: baseline, week 1 (first vaccination visit). Treatment defined: pre-vaccination baseline after standard-of-care therapy. Libraries were prepared by immunoSEQ multiplex PCR; TCRdb keeps only in-frame clonotypes and omits some of them. The data contain approximately 88,000 clones, around 80% of them seen just once; the ten biggest clones take up less than 8.5%. The sequences come from PBMCs, collected from a glioma patient treated with radiotherapy, temozolomide or both. All receptors derive from a man aged 40-49 years with glioma.

The J gene is TRBJ2-2, the V gene TRBV4-1; D unresolved. Germline assignment: CDR1 MGHRA and CDR2 YSYEKL. This CDR3 is 16 amino acids long. V lost 1 base to trimming and J lost 0 bases, with 9 bases between them. The chain's CDR3 is CASSQVALANTGELFF. CDR3 DNA sequence: TGCGCCAGCAGCCAAGTTGCCTTAGCGAACACCGGGGAGCTGTTTTTT.

The table lists this clone with a few counts. V is TRBV7-2 and J is TRBJ2-5; D gene uncertain. V was clipped by 4 bases and J by 1 base, with 7 bases between them. CDR1 and CDR2 (germline): SGHTA, FQGNSA. CDR3 size: 13 residues. The chain's CDR3 is CASSSRVQETQYF. Here the CDR3 DNA reads TGTGCCAGCAGCTCAAGGGTCCAAGAGACCCAGTACTTC. Variable domain in full (rest from reference TRBV7-2 and TRBJ2-5): GAGVSQSPSNKVTEKGKDVELRCDPISGHTALYWYRQSLGQGLEFLIYFQGNSAPDKSGLPSDRFSAERTGGSVSTLTIQRTQQEDSAVYLCASSSRVQETQYFGPGTRLLVL.

The chain joins TRBV5-1 to TRBJ1-2; D is undetermined. Germline-derived CDR1 and CDR2 are SGHRS and YFSETQ. This CDR3 is built from 15 residues. The germline V and J ends were trimmed by 4 bases and 5 bases, with 18 bases remaining between them. CDR3 loop: CASSPRPGLAYGYTF. DNA for the CDR3: TGCGCCAGCAGCCCTCGCCCGGGGTTAGCTTATGGCTACACCTTC.

The rearrangement joins TRBV7-2 to TRBJ2-7; 8 positions match TRBD2. V lost 6 bases to trimming and J lost 4 bases; unmatched junction nucleotides: 8. Germline V CDR1 and CDR2: SGHTA, FQGNSA. This CDR3 spans 14 amino acids. CDR3 nucleotides: TGTGCCAGCAGTCCCCGACTAGCGCCGTACGAGCAGTACTTC. It is translated as CASSPRLAPYEQYF. Full variable domain (rest looked up from reference TRBV7-2 and TRBJ2-7): GAGVSQSPSNKVTEKGKDVELRCDPISGHTALYWYRQSLGQGLEFLIYFQGNSAPDKSGLPSDRFSAERTGGSVSTLTIQRTQQEDSAVYLCASSPRLAPYEQYFGPGTRLTVT.

This clone was seen a few times. The chain recombines TRBV29-1 with TRBJ1-1, with D perhaps matching TRBD1 (5 bases). The V gene lost 4 bases and the J gene lost 5 bases, with 14 bases spanning the gap. Germline CDR1 is SQVTM and CDR2 is ANQGSEA. This CDR3 has 13 amino acids. CDR3 sequence: CSVGGVGGTEAFF. The CDR3 nucleotides are TGCAGCGTTGGGGGGGTAGGAGGGACTGAAGCTTTCTTT. Together with reference TRBV29-1 and TRBJ1-1, the CDR3 gives the full variable domain: SAVISQKPSRDICQRGTSLTIQCQVDSQVTMMFWYRQQPGQSLTLIATANQGSEATYESGFVIDKFPISRPNLTFSTLTVSNMSPEDSSIYLCSVGGVGGTEAFFGQGTRLTVV.

The chain joins TRBV2 to TRBJ2-1, with TRBD2 matching 7 bases. The CDR3 has 13 amino acids. Germline loops: CDR1 SNHLY, CDR2 FYNNEI. The V gene end was trimmed by 6 bases and the J gene end by 7 bases; junction bases not matched to a gene: 6. CDR3 residues: CASRREVKNEQFF. CDR3 coding DNA: TGTGCCAGCAGACGGGAGGTCAAGAATGAGCAGTTCTTC.

The chain uses TRBV6-1 and TRBJ2-7; 7 bases match TRBD1. Germline CDR1 and CDR2: MNHNS and SASEGT. The CDR3 is 15 residues long. J gave up 5 bases and V 3 bases, and 10 bases lay outside the gene matches. CDR3 DNA: TGTGCCAGCAGTGAGAGGACAGGACAGTCCCACGAGCAGTACTTC. Its protein product is CASSERTGQSHEQYF.

The gene calls are TRBV6-5 and TRBJ2-3, with D possibly matching TRBD1 (6 bases). Germline assignment: CDR1 MNHEY and CDR2 SVGAGI. The CDR3 is made up of 15 amino acids. Trimming removed 8 bases at V and 2 bases at J, with 17 bases between. The CDR3 region has the DNA TGTGCCAGCGCCCCTAGTTGGACAGCCACAGATACGCAGTATTTT. Residues: CASAPSWTATDTQYF.

Remarks on this clone: Other DNA sequences within the sample encode an identical CDR3. This chain connects TRBV5-4 to TRBJ2-2; D is ambiguous. Germline-derived CDR1 and CDR2 are SGHNT and YYREEE (reference sequence). The V and J ends lost 5 bases and 0 bases respectively, with 11 bases between them. This CDR3 spans 15 amino acids. CDR3 sequence: CASSYDSANTGELFF. The CDR3, as DNA: TGTGCCAGCAGTTATGACTCCGCGAACACCGGGGAGCTGTTTTTT. Complete variable domain (other parts from reference TRBV5-4 and TRBJ2-2): ETGVTQSPTHLIKTRGQQVTLRCSSQSGHNTVSWYQQALGQGPQFIFQYYREEENGRGNFPPRFSGLQFPNYSSELNVNALELDDSALYLCASSYDSANTGELFFGEGSRLTVL.

The chain joins TRBV11-2 to TRBJ2-2; 13 nucleotides match TRBD2. J gave up 7 bases and V 5 bases, and 7 bases lay outside the gene matches. The CDR3 is 16 amino acids. Germline loops: CDR1 SGHAT, CDR2 FQNNGV. The CDR3 here is CASSPGLAGVGGELFF. The CDR3 nucleotides are TGTGCCAGCAGCCCTGGACTAGCGGGGGTCGGCGGGGAGCTGTTTTTT.

The chain links TRBV18 to TRBJ1-2, with D perhaps TRBD1 (5 bases). CDR1 is KGHSH, CDR2 LQKENI, per germline. The CDR3 is 13 amino acids. V dropped 3 bases and J dropped 3 bases, with 8 bases sitting between them. The CDR3 DNA is TGTGCCAGCTCACCCACAGGCGACTATGGCTACACCTTC. This encodes CASSPTGDYGYTF.

V and J are TRBV7-2 and TRBJ2-3; either TRBD1 or TRBD2 may fit D (5 bases each). Trimming removed 1 base at V and 2 bases at J, with 13 bases between. Germline V gene data show CDR1 as SGHTA and CDR2 as FQGNSA. The CDR3 length is 16 residues. This CDR3 is CASSLGLRGDTDTQYF. CDR3 DNA: TGTGCCAGCAGCTTAGGGTTGCGAGGGGACACAGATACGCAGTATTTT.

This clone was picked up a small number of times. This chain connects TRBV7-6 to TRBJ2-2; D is unclear. Trimming removed 7 bases from V and 6 bases from J, with 6 bases in between. The V gene's germline CDR1 is SGHVS and CDR2 FNYEAQ. The CDR3 extends over 11 amino acids. The CDR3 is CASTTAGELFF. In DNA, the CDR3 is TGTGCCAGCACCACGGCCGGGGAGCTGTTTTTT.

The V and J genes are TRBV30 and TRBJ2-1, with D tentatively TRBD2 (5 bases). The V gene's germline CDR1 is GTSNPN and CDR2 SVGIG (reference sequence). Trimming took off 4 bases at V and 6 bases at J, with 22 bases between the two ends. The CDR3 sequence is 16 residues long. CDR3 bases: TGTGCCTGGATCCAACTGATTAGGGAGATTGGCAATGAGCAGTTCTTC. Its protein product is CAWIQLIREIGNEQFF.

The V call is TRBV15, the J call TRBJ2-7; D ambiguous. V was trimmed by 5 bases and J by 5 bases, leaving 13 bases between them. Germline CDR1 LNHNV, CDR2 YYDKDF (reference sequence). This CDR3 contains 13 residues. The CDR3 DNA reads as TGTGCCACCAGCCCACGAGGTTTCCACGAGCAGTACTTC. This encodes CATSPRGFHEQYF.

This chain joins TRBV4-3 and TRBJ2-2; possibly TRBD2 for D (5 bases). V lost 4 bases and J 2 bases, leaving 14 bases between the germline ends. CDR1 and CDR2 from the germline V gene are LGHNA and YSLEER. This CDR3 has 16 amino acids. The chain's CDR3 is CASSLYRTPNTGELFF. The DNA of the CDR3 is TGCGCCAGCAGCCTCTACCGGACTCCTAACACCGGGGAGCTGTTTTTT.

DNA for the CDR3: TGTGCTAGTGGGGACAGGGTAACAGATACGCAGTATTTT. Protein: CASGDRVTDTQYF. The gene calls are TRBV12-5 and TRBJ2-3; 8 nucleotides align to TRBD1. This CDR3 has 13 residues. CDR1 LGHNT and CDR2 FRNRAP come from the germline V gene. Germline trimming cut 6 bases from V and 3 bases from J; bases unmatched to any gene: 2.

The chain is built from TRBV5-6 and TRBJ1-1; no clear D. Germline loops: CDR1 SGHDT, CDR2 YYEEEE. The CDR3 extends over 13 amino acids. With 4 bases removed from V and 0 bases from J, the gap between germline ends came to 7 bases. CDR3 amino acids: CASSPPMNTEAFF. The CDR3 DNA sequence: TGTGCCAGCAGCCCCCCCATGAACACTGAAGCTTTCTTT.

The chain uses TRBV7-2 and TRBJ1-2; 7 positions agree with TRBD1. This CDR3 has 14 amino acids. V gave up 3 bases and J gave up 6 bases; unmatched junction bases: 7. CDR1 and CDR2 from the germline V gene are SGHTA and FQGNSA. CDR3 DNA sequence: TGTGCCAGCAGCTTTGGGACAGCCGCGGATGGCTACACCTTC. This sequence encodes CASSFGTAADGYTF.

This clone showed up just once. V gene TRBV5-1 combines with J gene TRBJ2-1; TRBD2 agrees at 8 bases. J lost 2 bases, V lost 0 bases, and 4 bases had no gene match. The CDR3 is 16 amino acids. CDR1 is SGHRS and CDR2 is YFSETQ in the germline V gene. The CDR3 reads CASSLVAGGPYNEQFF. The CDR3 nucleotides are TGCGCCAGCAGCTTGGTGGCGGGAGGACCCTACAATGAGCAGTTCTTC.

CDR3 bases: TGTGCCAGCAGCGGGGACAGGGGCGGCACAGATACGCAGTATTTT. This sequence encodes CASSGDRGGTDTQYF. The V call is TRBV5-6, the J call TRBJ2-3, with 10 bases lining up with TRBD1. CDR1 and CDR2 (germline): SGHDT, YYEEEE. V shed 4 bases, J shed 1 base, and the junction held 3 bases outside the gene matches. CDR3 size: 15 residues.

The chain carries TRBV9 and TRBJ2-7; D unresolved. Germline CDR1 and CDR2: SGDLS and YYNGEE. The V end was cut by 0 bases, the J end by 7 bases, with 11 bases between. The CDR3 has 13 amino acids. CDR3 in DNA: TGTGCCAGCAGCGTAGCGGTTTCTGGGGAGCAGTACTTC. Its protein is CASSVAVSGEQYF.

This CDR3 reads CASSLGQALSSYNEQFF. The CDR3 nucleotides are TGTGCCAGCAGCTTGGGGCAGGCCCTTAGCTCCTACAATGAGCAGTTCTTC. The V and J genes are TRBV5-5 and TRBJ2-1; unclear D gene. CDR3 length equals 17 residues. Germline assignment: CDR1 SGHKS and CDR2 YYEKEE (reference sequence). Trimming removed 0 bases at V and 0 bases at J, with 13 bases between.

The chain combines TRBV7-2 with TRBJ1-2; the match to TRBD1 covers 7 bases. The CDR3 extends over 13 amino acids. The V gene's germline CDR1 is SGHTA and CDR2 FQGNSA. Germline trimming cut 1 base from V and 5 bases from J; bases unmatched to any gene: 1. The CDR3 region is CASSLEQGYGYTF. For the CDR3, the DNA is TGTGCCAGCAGCTTAGAACAGGGGTATGGCTACACCTTC.

The rearrangement joins TRBV10-3 to TRBJ2-5; 11 bases line up with TRBD2. V shed 3 bases, J shed 4 bases, and the junction held 4 bases outside the gene matches. CDR1 and CDR2 from the germline V gene are ENHRY and SYGVKD. The CDR3 extends over 15 amino acids. CDR3 in amino acids: CAISDGTSGGETQYF. CDR3 DNA sequence: TGTGCCATCAGTGATGGGACTAGCGGAGGAGAGACCCAGTACTTC.

The genes are TRBV4-3 and TRBJ2-5; D gene uncertain. There are 14 residues in the CDR3. The germline V gene encodes CDR1 LGHNA and CDR2 YSLEER. The V end was cut by 1 base, the J end by 5 bases, with 11 bases between. CDR3 loop: CASSQGSGLETQYF. The CDR3 DNA sequence: TGCGCCAGCAGCCAAGGCTCCGGGCTGGAGACCCAGTACTTC.